Shown below are 29 T cell receptor beta chains from a single sample sequenced in a study of PD-1 blockade in mismatch repair-deficient tumors. The data were produced by immunoSEQ multiplex PCR, yet TCRdb's version contains in-frame clones alone and is incomplete. Of around 40,000 clones listed, around 79% are singletons. This specimen was peripheral blood, taken 4 weeks after starting pembrolizumab. The receptors come from an adult with mismatch repair-deficient cancer.

The rearrangement links TRBV7-9 to TRBJ2-7; D may be TRBD2 (6 bases). CDR3 length: 14 amino acids. The germline V and J ends were trimmed by 0 bases and 2 bases, with 8 bases remaining between them. In germline, CDR1 is SEHNR, CDR2 FQNEAQ (reference sequence). CDR3 amino acids: CASSLAGGPYEQYF. Written as DNA, the CDR3 is TGTGCCAGCAGCTTAGCGGGGGGTCCCTACGAGCAGTACTTC. The full variable domain, with the rest looked up from reference TRBV7-9 and TRBJ2-7, is DTGVSQNPRHKITKRGQNVTFRCDPISEHNRLYWYRQTLGQGPEFLTYFQNEAQLEKSRLLSDRFSAERPKGSFSTLEIQRTEQGDSAMYLCASSLAGGPYEQYFGPGTRLTVT.

The chain employs TRBV11-2 and TRBJ2-7; the D gene could be TRBD1 or TRBD2 (5 bases each). Germline values: CDR1 SGHAT, CDR2 FQNNGV. V lost 5 bases, J lost 4 bases, and 21 bases lay in between. This CDR3 spans 16 amino acids. The chain's CDR3 is CASSPRSPGRGYEQYF. CDR3 in DNA: TGTGCCAGCAGCCCGCGATCCCCGGGACGGGGATACGAGCAGTACTTC. Full variable domain (rest looked up from reference TRBV11-2 and TRBJ2-7): EAGVAQSPRYKIIEKRQSVAFWCNPISGHATLYWYQQILGQGPKLLIQFQNNGVVDDSQLPKDRFSAERLKGVDSTLKIQPAKLEDSAVYLCASSPRSPGRGYEQYFGPGTRLTVT.

The rearrangement uses TRBV4-3 and TRBJ1-1, with unresolved D. The CDR3 runs 13 residues. CDR1 and CDR2 from the germline V gene are LGHNA and YSLEER. V was trimmed by 3 bases and J by 1 base, leaving 6 bases between them. DNA for the CDR3: TGCGCCAGCAGCCAGGCGGGGAACACTGAAGCTTTCTTT. Translation: CASSQAGNTEAFF.

The chain couples TRBV10-1 to TRBJ2-3; 13 nucleotides line up with TRBD2. CDR1 is WNHNN and CDR2 is SYGVQD in the germline V gene (reference sequence). CDR3 length: 15 amino acids. V lost 6 bases to trimming and J lost 4 bases; unmatched junction nucleotides: 4. In nucleotides, the CDR3 is TGCGCCAGCAGCCTCGGACTAGCGGGAGCAGATACGCAGTATTTT. It translates to CASSLGLAGADTQYF.

V usage is TRBV7-6 and J usage is TRBJ2-3; 10 positions agree with TRBD2. CDR3 length equals 17 residues. The germline V gene has CDR1 SGHVS and CDR2 FNYEAQ. Trimming at V came to 4 bases and at J to 9 bases, leaving 16 bases not matched to a gene. The CDR3 bases are TGTGCCAGCAGCTCCGGGGGAAGCGGGAGGGCCAGCGGAACGCAGTATTTT. Its protein product is CASSSGGSGRASGTQYF.

The chain carries TRBV29-1 and TRBJ1-3, with 9 bases matching TRBD1. With V trimmed by 7 bases and J by 0 bases, 16 bases remained unmatched. This CDR3 is built from 18 residues. Germline loops: CDR1 SQVTM, CDR2 ANQGSEA. The CDR3 DNA reads as TGCAGCGCCCCCGCTTGGAACAGGGGGCGACTCTCTGGAAACACCATATATTTT. Protein sequence: CSAPAWNRGRLSGNTIYF. Variable domain in full (rest from reference TRBV29-1 and TRBJ1-3): SAVISQKPSRDICQRGTSLTIQCQVDSQVTMMFWYRQQPGQSLTLIATANQGSEATYESGFVIDKFPISRPNLTFSTLTVSNMSPEDSSIYLCSAPAWNRGRLSGNTIYFGEGSWLTVV.

The V and J genes are TRBV7-8 and TRBJ2-7; 9 bases are a match to TRBD1. There are 14 residues in the CDR3. Germline V gene data show CDR1 as SGHVS and CDR2 as FQNEAQ. J was trimmed by 6 bases and V by 1 base; bases with no gene match: 4. The CDR3 DNA reads TGTGCCAGCAGCTTAGGGGGGACAGGGATCGAGCAGTACTTC. Translating it yields CASSLGGTGIEQYF.

This sequence joins TRBV5-4 and TRBJ1-2, with D possibly TRBD1 on 6 matching bases. CDR3 length equals 14 residues. The V gene's germline CDR1 is SGHNT and CDR2 YYREEE (reference sequence). V was trimmed by 4 bases and J by 1 base, leaving 11 bases between them. The CDR3: CASSNPRGNYGYTF. DNA for the CDR3: TGTGCCAGCAGCAACCCCAGGGGTAACTATGGCTACACCTTC.

The chain is built from TRBV10-3 and TRBJ2-5; D is ambiguous. The germline V gene encodes CDR1 ENHRY and CDR2 SYGVKD. Trimming removed 2 bases at V and 1 base at J, with 8 bases between. This CDR3 region has 14 residues. The CDR3 nucleotides are TGTGCCATCAGTGAGGGTAGGGCCCAAGAGACCCAGTACTTC. Translation gives CAISEGRAQETQYF.

This sequence joins TRBV28 and TRBJ1-5; D is unclear. This CDR3 has 17 amino acids. The germline V and J ends were trimmed by 1 base and 1 base, with 14 bases remaining between them. CDR1 is MDHEN and CDR2 is SYDVKM in the germline V gene. The chain's CDR3 is CASSLYSGRRSNQPQHF. The CDR3 nucleotides are TGTGCCAGCAGTTTATACTCAGGACGGAGGAGCAATCAGCCCCAGCATTTT.

The chain links TRBV7-9 to TRBJ2-7, with 9 bases fitting TRBD1. Germline V gives CDR1 SEHNR, CDR2 FQNEAQ (reference sequence). The CDR3 covers 15 residues. V lost 0 bases to trimming and J lost 12 bases; unmatched junction nucleotides: 12. CDR3 loop: CASSLAGQGTSRLYF. CDR3 sequence (DNA): TGTGCCAGCAGCTTAGCGGGACAGGGAACCTCTAGGCTGTACTTC. Looking up the rest from reference TRBV7-9 and TRBJ2-7 gives the full variable domain: DTGVSQNPRHKITKRGQNVTFRCDPISEHNRLYWYRQTLGQGPEFLTYFQNEAQLEKSRLLSDRFSAERPKGSFSTLEIQRTEQGDSAMYLCASSLAGQGTSRLYFGPGTRLTVT.

The CDR3 reads CASSLEGNRVIDFYEQYF. The CDR3 nucleotides read TGTGCCAGCAGCTTAGAGGGAAACAGGGTAATCGATTTCTACGAGCAGTACTTC. The chain employs TRBV11-2 and TRBJ2-7; D may be TRBD1 (6 bases). CDR1 and CDR2 (germline): SGHAT, FQNNGV. Trimming cost V 0 bases and J 3 bases, with 21 bases left between them. The CDR3 sequence is 18 residues long.

V gene TRBV13 combines with J gene TRBJ2-3; 14 nucleotides align to TRBD2. With V trimmed by 4 bases and J by 1 base, 10 bases remained unmatched. Germline loops: CDR1 PRHDT, CDR2 FYEKMQ (reference sequence). This CDR3 contains 19 residues. The chain's CDR3 is CASSSLRGLAGVGTDTQYF. The CDR3 bases are TGTGCCAGCAGCTCTCTCCGGGGACTAGCGGGAGTTGGCACAGATACGCAGTATTTT.

This clone has only one observation. This sequence joins TRBV5-1 and TRBJ2-5, with D perhaps TRBD2 (6 bases). Germline CDR1 and CDR2: SGHRS and YFSETQ. The CDR3 length is 13 residues. Deletions cut 4 bases from V and 5 bases from J, with 12 bases between. In DNA form, the CDR3 reads TGCGCCAGCAGCCATCCTAGCGAGGAGACCCAGTACTTC. Its protein product is CASSHPSEETQYF. The full variable domain, rest sourced from reference TRBV5-1 and TRBJ2-5, is KAGVTQTPRYLIKTRGQQVTLSCSPISGHRSVSWYQQTPGQGLQFLFEYFSETQRNKGNFPGRFSGRQFSNSRSEMNVSTLELGDSALYLCASSHPSEETQYFGPGTRLLVL.

This clone has a single count. V gene TRBV7-2 combines with J gene TRBJ2-7; D call uncertain. V lost 5 bases and J lost 3, with 8 bases in between. Germline lookup yields CDR1 SGHTA and CDR2 FQGNSA. This CDR3 has 12 amino acids. The DNA for the CDR3 is TGTGCCAGCAGCACCGAAGGCTACGAGCAGTACTTC. Translating gives CASSTEGYEQYF.

The J gene is TRBJ2-5, the V gene TRBV4-3, with 9 bases lining up with TRBD1. This CDR3 spans 17 amino acids. J gave up 5 bases and V 3 bases, and 13 bases lay outside the gene matches. Germline V gene sequence: CDR1 LGHNA, CDR2 YSLEER. The CDR3 DNA follows: TGCGCCAGCAGCCACGCACCCCCGGGACAGGGAATTGAGACCCAGTACTTC. Translated: CASSHAPPGQGIETQYF.

This chain joins TRBV28 and TRBJ2-1; 9 bases line up with TRBD2. The junction had 15 bases not matched to a gene; V was cut back by 5 bases and J by 13 bases. Germline CDR1 MDHEN, CDR2 SYDVKM. This CDR3 is 15 amino acids long. Here the CDR3 reads CASSGFSGRVWFQFF. The DNA of the CDR3 is TGTGCCAGCAGTGGATTTAGCGGGAGAGTTTGGTTTCAGTTCTTC.

The chain uses TRBV6-1 and TRBJ2-7, with TRBD2 as a possible D gene (5 bases). This CDR3 region has 14 residues. The V end lost 6 bases, the J end lost 2 bases, and 14 bases lay between the germline ends. CDR1 and CDR2 (germline): MNHNS, SASEGT. This chain's CDR3 is CASSRRGWPYEQYF. Here the CDR3 DNA reads TGTGCCAGCAGCAGGCGCGGGTGGCCCTACGAGCAGTACTTC.

The chain has TRBV20-1 and TRBJ2-3; D is perhaps TRBD1 (6 bases). CDR3 length: 11 residues. Germline CDR1 reads DFQATT; CDR2 reads SNEGSKA (reference sequence). Trimming took 5 bases from V and 4 from J, leaving 7 bases between them. The CDR3 nucleotides read TGCAGTGCTTCAGGGGCAGATACGCAGTATTTT. This encodes CSASGADTQYF.

Here the CDR3 DNA reads TGTGCCTGGAGTGGGGGGATCACAGATACGCAGTATTTT. Translation: CAWSGGITDTQYF. The V call is TRBV30, the J call TRBJ2-3, with D possibly called TRBD1 or TRBD2 (5 bases each). There are 13 residues in the CDR3. Trimming left V 1 base short and J 2 bases short, with 7 bases between. Germline V gene sequence: CDR1 GTSNPN, CDR2 SVGIG (reference sequence).

The chain joins TRBV4-1 to TRBJ1-5, with a tentative D call TRBD1 (6 bases). Trimming took 0 bases from V and 5 from J, leaving 14 bases between them. Germline V gene sequence: CDR1 MGHRA, CDR2 YSYEKL. This CDR3 has 16 residues. DNA for the CDR3: TGCGCCAGCAGCCAAGATCCCCATTACAGGGATCAGCCCCAGCATTTT. Translating gives CASSQDPHYRDQPQHF.

In its sample, this clone was seen once. V and J are TRBV2 and TRBJ2-7; the D call may be TRBD1 or TRBD2 (5 bases each). Trimming removed 2 bases at V and 6 bases at J, with 11 bases between. Looked up from germline, CDR1 is SNHLY and CDR2 is FYNNEI. This CDR3 comprises 13 residues. CDR3 nucleotides: TGTGCCAGCAGTGAACTGAGGGGCGGCGAGCAGTACTTC. Translated, it gives CASSELRGGEQYF.

This sequence joins TRBV21-1 and TRBJ2-3; TRBD2 is the table's D call and was not checked against the DNA. TRBV21-1 is assigned pseudogene status. CDR3 length equals 11 residues. The CDR3 loop reads CASSPNGTQYF. The DNA of the CDR3 is TGTGCCAGCAGCCCCAACGGTACGCAGTATTTT.

The V call is TRBV7-9, the J call TRBJ1-2; 7 positions match TRBD1. The CDR3 spans 15 residues. Per the germline V gene, CDR1 is SEHNR and CDR2 is FQNEAQ (reference sequence). V lost 4 bases and J lost 2; bases outside the gene matches: 7. The CDR3 loop is CASSSYRGLNYGYTF. The CDR3 DNA sequence: TGTGCCAGCAGCTCATACAGGGGCCTCAACTATGGCTACACCTTC. The entire variable domain, with the rest obtained from reference TRBV7-9 and TRBJ1-2, is as follows: DTGVSQNPRHKITKRGQNVTFRCDPISEHNRLYWYRQTLGQGPEFLTYFQNEAQLEKSRLLSDRFSAERPKGSFSTLEIQRTEQGDSAMYLCASSSYRGLNYGYTFGSGTRLTVV.

To note about this clone: Just one base apart from a much larger clone, this may be a read error. The chain employs TRBV27 and TRBJ2-3; 10 bases fit TRBD2. CDR3 size: 15 residues. After removal of 5 bases from V and 0 bases from J, the junction contained 2 bases not matched to a gene. Germline assignment: CDR1 MNHEY and CDR2 SMNVEV (reference sequence). The CDR3 bases are TGTGCCAGCAGTGAGACTAGCGGGAGCACAGATACGCAGTATTTT. Protein product: CASSETSGSTDTQYF.

V and J are TRBV6-1 and TRBJ1-5; 7 positions agree with TRBD1. This CDR3 comprises 14 residues. V lost 2 bases and J lost 4; bases outside the gene matches: 2. Germline-derived CDR1 and CDR2 are MNHNS and SASEGT. In nucleotides, the CDR3 is TGTGCCAGCAGTGAACCAGGGGGGAATCAGCCCCAGCATTTT. This gives the protein CASSEPGGNQPQHF.

The CDR3 is CSVESDSGKGYNEQFF. The CDR3 nucleotides are TGCAGCGTTGAGTCCGATAGCGGGAAAGGCTACAATGAGCAGTTCTTC. The chain has TRBV29-1 and TRBJ2-1; 8 nucleotides align to TRBD2. V shed 3 bases and J 3 bases; nucleotides not matched to a gene: 10. This CDR3 comprises 16 residues. The germline gives CDR1 SQVTM, CDR2 ANQGSEA.

The chain combines TRBV30 with TRBJ2-1; D is undetermined. The CDR3 has 13 amino acids. Trimming took off 5 bases at V and 8 bases at J, with 16 bases between the two ends. Germline CDR1 is GTSNPN and CDR2 is SVGIG (reference sequence). CDR3 nucleotides: TGTGCCTGGGGAACTCAAGGGTTTTATGAGCAGTTCTTC. Its translation: CAWGTQGFYEQFF.

The chain links TRBV27 to TRBJ2-1, with D possibly matching TRBD2 (5 bases). CDR1 is MNHEY, CDR2 SMNVEV, per germline (reference sequence). The CDR3 extends over 14 amino acids. With 4 bases removed from V and 6 bases from J, the gap between germline ends came to 13 bases. The CDR3 spells CASSYRASSNEQFF. CDR3 DNA sequence: TGTGCCAGCAGTTACAGAGCTAGCAGCAATGAGCAGTTCTTC.